The next 21 T cell receptor beta chains were all read from a single sample in a study of T cell changes during pregnancy in multiple sclerosis. The method was immunoSEQ multiplex PCR; TCRdb's version includes in-frame clones alone and lacks a portion of them. The sample includes around 55,000 clones, 85% to 90% of them seen just once. The sample in question was CD4+ T cells from peripheral blood mononuclear cells, obtained in the first trimester of pregnancy. The receptors shown here come from a female donor with multiple sclerosis, enrolled in a pregnancy study.

This chain uses TRBV7-3 with TRBJ2-1, with 9 nucleotides matching TRBD1. Per the germline V gene, CDR1 is SGHTA and CDR2 is FQGTGA. J gave up 7 bases and V 3 bases, and 4 bases lay outside the gene matches. The CDR3 spans 14 residues. The CDR3 DNA follows: TGTGCCAGCAGCTTTTCGGACAGGGGTAATGAGCAGTTCTTC. This gives the protein CASSFSDRGNEQFF.

CDR3: CAWSVSSLNYGYTF. In nucleotides, the CDR3 is TGTGCCTGGAGTGTCTCGAGTCTTAACTATGGCTACACCTTC. The V call is TRBV30, the J call TRBJ1-2; D is undetermined. CDR1 and CDR2 from the germline V gene are GTSNPN and SVGIG (reference sequence). The V end lost 0 bases, the J end lost 1 base, and 9 bases lay between the germline ends. This CDR3 has 14 residues.

The chain combines TRBV4-1 with TRBJ2-4; TRBD2 aligns across 12 bases. This CDR3 region has 18 residues. CDR1 and CDR2 from the germline V gene are MGHRA and YSYEKL. V was pared by 1 base and J by 8 bases, with 12 bases of the junction left unmatched. Here the CDR3 DNA reads TGCGCCAGCAGCCAAGGGACTAGCGGGATCCTCTGGGGAGACATTCAGTACTTC. Residues: CASSQGTSGILWGDIQYF.

This clone showed up just once. The V call is TRBV7-8, the J call TRBJ2-5; TRBD2 might be the D (6 bases). Trimming took off 5 bases at V and 2 bases at J, with 18 bases between the two ends. In germline, CDR1 is SGHVS, CDR2 FQNEAQ. The CDR3 is 16 amino acids. CDR3 region: CASSPQPPGTQETQYF. The CDR3 region has the DNA TGTGCCAGCAGCCCCCAGCCCCCCGGGACTCAAGAGACCCAGTACTTC.

The chain carries TRBV18 and TRBJ2-2, with D possibly matching TRBD1 (6 bases). This CDR3 region has 19 residues. Germline values: CDR1 KGHSH, CDR2 LQKENI. The V gene lost 6 bases and the J gene lost 0 bases, with 23 bases spanning the gap. CDR3 in DNA: TGTGCCAGCTCCGCCAGGGACAAAGGCCCAACGTCGAACACCGGGGAGCTGTTTTTT. Amino acid sequence: CASSARDKGPTSNTGELFF.

V and J are TRBV7-2 and TRBJ2-1, with 13 bases fitting TRBD2. CDR3 length: 15 amino acids. The germline gives CDR1 SGHTA, CDR2 FQGNSA. Germline trimming cut 3 bases from V and 10 bases from J; bases unmatched to any gene: 6. CDR3 DNA sequence: TGTGCCAGCAGCTTCACTAGCGGGGGGGCCTGGGAGCAGTTCTTC. Its translation: CASSFTSGGAWEQFF.

The CDR3 here is CASSLNRLGVGYTF. Here the CDR3 DNA reads TGTGCCAGCAGCTTAAACCGATTAGGGGTAGGCTACACCTTC. This sequence joins TRBV7-2 and TRBJ1-2; tentatively, D is TRBD1 (5 bases). The CDR3 totals 14 residues. V lost 2 bases and J 8 bases, leaving 15 bases between the germline ends. Germline CDR1 reads SGHTA; CDR2 reads FQGNSA.

This clone showed up just once. This chain links TRBV7-9 with TRBJ2-7; possibly TRBD1 for D (5 bases). The germline gives CDR1 SEHNR, CDR2 FQNEAQ (reference sequence). CDR3 length: 12 amino acids. Trimming stripped 5 bases from V and 2 bases from J, with 7 bases between. The chain's CDR3 is CASSRGTYEQYF. In nucleotides, the CDR3 is TGTGCCAGCAGCAGGGGAACCTACGAGCAGTACTTC.

This chain joins TRBV6-5 and TRBJ1-1, with D tentatively TRBD1 (6 bases). CDR1 MNHEY and CDR2 SVGAGI come from the germline V gene. The CDR3 is 14 residues long. V lost 5 bases and J 1 base, leaving 11 bases between the germline ends. CDR3 amino acids: CASSQGYGNTEAFF. The CDR3, as DNA: TGTGCCAGCAGTCAGGGGTATGGGAACACTGAAGCTTTCTTT.

This clone was counted a single time. The genes are TRBV7-3 and TRBJ2-1, with a tentative D call TRBD2 (5 bases). CDR3 length: 15 residues. The germline V gene has CDR1 SGHTA and CDR2 FQGTGA. V was trimmed by 3 bases and J by 2 bases, leaving 11 bases between them. Here the CDR3 reads CASSLYQRTYNEQFF. Here the CDR3 DNA reads TGTGCCAGCAGCTTGTATCAGCGGACCTACAATGAGCAGTTCTTC.

This rearrangement joins TRBV5-4 to TRBJ1-2; TRBD1 might be the D (6 bases). Germline values: CDR1 SGHNT, CDR2 YYREEE (reference sequence). V lost 4 bases to trimming and J lost 2 bases, with 9 bases between them. There are 13 residues in the CDR3. The CDR3 loop is CASSPDRNYGYTF. CDR3 in DNA: TGTGCCAGCAGCCCGGACAGAAACTATGGCTACACCTTC.

This sequence joins TRBV19 and TRBJ2-2; D might be TRBD2 (5 bases). The germline gives CDR1 LNHDA, CDR2 SQIVND (reference sequence). V was trimmed by 3 bases and J by 7 bases, leaving 6 bases between them. The CDR3 has 12 amino acids. CDR3 amino acids: CASSMEVGELFF. CDR3 nucleotide sequence: TGTGCCAGTAGTATGGAGGTCGGGGAGCTGTTTTTT. The full variable domain, with the rest looked up from reference TRBV19 and TRBJ2-2, is DGGITQSPKYLFRKEGQNVTLSCEQNLNHDAMYWYRQDPGQGLRLIYYSQIVNDFQKGDIAEGYSVSREKKESFPLTVTSAQKNPTAFYLCASSMEVGELFFGEGSRLTVL.

This chain links TRBV5-1 with TRBJ2-3; D not certain. The CDR3 sequence is 14 residues long. CDR1 and CDR2 (germline): SGHRS, YFSETQ. Trimming cost V 6 bases and J 1 base, with 12 bases left between them. The CDR3 spells CASNPYAGTDTQYF. CDR3 sequence (DNA): TGCGCCAGCAACCCTTACGCGGGCACAGATACGCAGTATTTT.

The chain carries TRBV5-4 and TRBJ1-2; D possibly corresponds to TRBD1 (6 bases). The ends were cut back, 5 bases at V and 2 bases at J, with 13 bases in the middle. The CDR3 runs 14 residues. In germline, CDR1 is SGHNT, CDR2 YYREEE (reference sequence). The CDR3 nucleotides are TGTGCCAGCAGGACCGGGACACTCAACTATGGCTACACCTTC. Translated: CASRTGTLNYGYTF.

The rearrangement uses TRBV28 and TRBJ1-2; D perhaps matches TRBD1 (5 bases). Germline values: CDR1 MDHEN, CDR2 SYDVKM. The CDR3 runs to 15 residues. Trimming took 8 bases from V and 8 from J, leaving 24 bases between them. CDR3: CASGGPGRGRAGYTF. The DNA for the CDR3 is TGTGCCAGCGGAGGGCCCGGGAGGGGAAGGGCAGGCTACACCTTC.

V and J are TRBV6-5 and TRBJ2-3; 9 positions match TRBD1. Per germline, CDR1 MNHEY and CDR2 SVGAGI. The CDR3 is 14 amino acids. The ends lost 6 bases at V and 3 bases at J; junction bases unmatched: 4. CDR3 in amino acids: CASRGTGRTDTQYF. The CDR3 DNA reads TGTGCCAGCAGGGGGACAGGGCGGACAGATACGCAGTATTTT.

V and J are TRBV7-9 and TRBJ1-4; D ambiguous. CDR1 and CDR2 from the germline V gene are SEHNR and FQNEAQ (reference sequence). This CDR3 has 13 residues. V lost 3 bases to trimming and J lost 8 bases, with 10 bases between them. CDR3 in DNA: TGTGCCAGCAGCTTTTGGCCCGGGGAAAAACTGTTTTTT. Translation: CASSFWPGEKLFF.

The V and J genes are TRBV29-1 and TRBJ1-2; 9 bases align to TRBD1. V lost 7 bases, J lost 1 base, and 4 bases stayed unmatched. The CDR3 is 13 residues long. CDR1 SQVTM and CDR2 ANQGSEA come from the germline V gene. This CDR3 reads CSGGQGRNYGYTF. In nucleotides, the CDR3 is TGCAGCGGAGGACAGGGGCGTAACTATGGCTACACCTTC.

The V call is TRBV4-2, the J call TRBJ1-2; D is perhaps TRBD1 (6 bases). CDR3 length equals 16 residues. V lost 0 bases and J lost 4, with 15 bases in between. Germline CDR1 and CDR2: LGHNA and YNFKEQ. The CDR3 DNA follows: TGTGCCAGCAGCCAAGATCTTGCAGGGGTCGTCTATGGCTACACCTTC. Its translation: CASSQDLAGVVYGYTF.

V and J are TRBV29-1 and TRBJ2-2; D is perhaps TRBD2 (6 bases). CDR3 size: 14 residues. Germline CDR1 and CDR2: SQVTM and ANQGSEA. V was trimmed by 6 bases and J by 6 bases, leaving 17 bases between them. CDR3 DNA sequence: TGCAGCGTGGGACTCCTCTCCGGGGCCGGGGAGCTGTTTTTT. It yields the protein CSVGLLSGAGELFF.

The chain links TRBV7-3 to TRBJ2-2; 7 bases align to TRBD2. With V trimmed by 2 bases and J by 2 bases, 2 bases remained unmatched. The CDR3 spans 15 residues. Germline loops: CDR1 SGHTA, CDR2 FQGTGA. The CDR3: CASSLGGGNTGELFF. The CDR3 nucleotides read TGTGCCAGCAGCTTAGGGGGGGGAAACACCGGGGAGCTGTTTTTT.